A selection of T cell receptor beta chains follows, all from one sample in a study of blood T cells in healthy people across ages. TCRdb called the 5' RACE reads again in MiXCR, with one record for every CDR3 protein. Found here are 700,000 or so distinct CDR3 sequences, about 24% of them singletons; the top ten hold 22%. The specimen was blood. The source is a man in his 70s in good health. CDR3s include the opening cysteine and the closing phenylalanine or tryptophan. D genes are given only for firm matches. Some rows have no size entry. The others give once, few or many, or a class for an expanded clone.

v_gene	j_gene	d_gene	abundance	CDR3nt	CDR3aa
TRBV6-2/TRBV6-3	TRBJ1-1	.	.	TGTGCCAGCAGTTATCCGGACGTGAACACTGAAGCTTTCTTT	CASSYPDVNTEAFF
TRBV5-1	TRBJ2-4	.	.	TGCGCCAGCAGCTTGGAAGGCCAGGCCGGCAAAAACATTCAGTACTTC	CASSLEGQAGKNIQYF
TRBV3-1	TRBJ1-2	.	few	TGTGCCAGCAGTCTAACTCCGGGACGAGGCTACACCTTC	CASSLTPGRGYTF
TRBV7-3	TRBJ2-3	.	.	TGTGCCAGCAGCCCGACTACGCTGGATACGCAGTATTTT	CASSPTTLDTQYF
TRBV6-1	TRBJ1-2	.	.	TGTGCCAGCAGTGACCGGCAGTCGGTCTACACCTTC	CASSDRQSVYTF
TRBV28	TRBJ1-4	TRBD1	.	TGTGCCAGCAGTGCCCCGAACAGGGGCGCTAATGAAAAACTGTTTTTT	CASSAPNRGANEKLFF
TRBV4-2	TRBJ2-3	.	.	TGTGCCAGCAGCCAAGACCCAGGGGGCGGGAGAACAGATACGCAGTATTTT	CASSQDPGGGRTDTQYF
TRBV2	TRBJ2-1	.	.	TGTGCCAGTAATTCACAGGGAATCAATGAGCAGTTCTTC	CASNSQGINEQFF
TRBV29-1	TRBJ2-3	TRBD1	few	TGCAGCGTTGAATGGTTACGGACAGGGGCCCGCACAGATACGCAGTATTTT	CSVEWLRTGARTDTQYF
TRBV7-9	TRBJ1-1	TRBD1	.	TGTGCCAGCAGCTTGGGGACAGGCCCTGAAGCTTTCTTT	CASSLGTGPEAFF
TRBV29-1	TRBJ1-5	TRBD1	.	TGCAGCGTTGGGACAGGGGGACAGCCCCAGCATTTT	CSVGTGGQPQHF
TRBV12-3/TRBV12-4	TRBJ2-6	.	few	TGTGCCAGCAGTAGTGGGGGATCTGGGGCCAACGTCCTGACTTTC	CASSSGGSGANVLTF
TRBV5-1	TRBJ2-1	.	.	TGCGCCAGCAGCTTGGGACAGGGAGGCTACGATGAGCAGTTCTTC	CASSLGQGGYDEQFF
TRBV20-1	TRBJ1-1	.	many	TGCAGTGCTACAGGGCGTCTGGGAACTGAAGCTTTCTTT	CSATGRLGTEAFF
TRBV2	TRBJ2-3	.	.	TGTGCCAGCAGTAAGCAGGGTCTGTCAGATACGCAGTATTTT	CASSKQGLSDTQYF
TRBV28	TRBJ2-5	.	many	TGTGCCAGCAGCCGTACAGGAAGACAAGAGACCCAGTACTTC	CASSRTGRQETQYF
TRBV20-1	TRBJ2-1	.	.	TGCAGTGCTATACAGGCACTAGGGTTCCATGAGCAGTTCTTC	CSAIQALGFHEQFF
TRBV7-9	TRBJ2-1	.	.	TGTGCCAGCATCTTACCCGGTTTTCGCTCCTACAATGAGCAGTTCTTC	CASILPGFRSYNEQFF
TRBV12-3/TRBV12-4	TRBJ1-5	TRBD1	few	TGTGCCAGCAGTCCCACAGGGGGAGATCAGCCCCAGCATTTT	CASSPTGGDQPQHF
TRBV12-3/TRBV12-4	TRBJ1-1	.	few	TGTGCCAGCAGTTTATCTCTAGGAGGGGGGGGGAAAGGTCAGGCAAAGAAAGCTTTCTTT	CASSLSLGGGGKGQAKKAFF
TRBV28	TRBJ1-4	TRBD1	.	TGTGCCAGCAGTTTAACTGGGACAGGGAATGAAAAACTGTTTTTT	CASSLTGTGNEKLFF
TRBV12-3/TRBV12-4	TRBJ1-1	TRBD1	few	TGTGCCTGTACAGGGGCGGTGAACACTGAAGCTTTCTTT	CACTGAVNTEAFF
TRBV24-1	TRBJ2-1	.	few	TGTGCCACCAGTTCACAAATCTACAATGAGCAGTTCTTC	CATSSQIYNEQFF
TRBV13	TRBJ1-4	.	.	TGTGCCAGCAGCCCCCCCCAGGGTAGCGAAAAACTGTTTTTT	CASSPPQGSEKLFF
TRBV5-1	TRBJ2-3	.	few	TGCGCCAGCAGCTTGGTGGTGGGGGGCGGAGATACGCAGTATTTT	CASSLVVGGGDTQYF
TRBV5-1	TRBJ1-4	.	few	TGCGCCAGCACCTTCTCACAGGGTACGAAGGAAAAACTGTTTTTT	CASTFSQGTKEKLFF
TRBV20-1	TRBJ2-1	TRBD2	few	TGCAGTGCCCCCCCGGGACTAGGCTCCTACAATGAGCAGTTCTTC	CSAPPGLGSYNEQFF
TRBV5-1	TRBJ1-6	.	.	TGCGCCAGCAGCACACGTACGTCGGATTCACCCCTCCACTTT	CASSTRTSDSPLHF
TRBV12-3/TRBV12-4	TRBJ2-5	.	.	TGTGCCAGCAGTCGAGGGGGTATCCCAGAGACCCAGTACTTC	CASSRGGIPETQYF
TRBV20-1	TRBJ1-1	TRBD1	.	TGCAGTGTTTCGACAGGGTTTGGCACTGAAGCTTTCTTT	CSVSTGFGTEAFF
TRBV6-5	TRBJ2-7	.	.	TGTGCCAGCGGCCCAGGGTGGGCCTACGAGCAGTACTTC	CASGPGWAYEQYF
TRBV5-1	TRBJ2-7	.	few	TGCGCCAGCAGCTTGCAGGTCGGCGTCCACGAGCAGTACTTC	CASSLQVGVHEQYF
TRBV7-9	TRBJ2-5	.	.	TGTGCCAGCAGCTTCAAGGTTCTGGACCTTCAAGAGACCCAGTACTTC	CASSFKVLDLQETQYF
TRBV5-6	TRBJ1-1	.	.	TGTGCCAGCAGCTTGATGGGGCGGACTGAAGCTTTCTTT	CASSLMGRTEAFF
TRBV7-2	TRBJ2-2	.	.	TGTGCCAGCAGCTTCATTGGGGAGGCCGGGGAGCTGTTTTTT	CASSFIGEAGELFF
TRBV29-1	TRBJ1-5	.	.	TGCAGCGTCGGGGGCGACAGGAGCAATCAGCCCCAGCATTTT	CSVGGDRSNQPQHF
TRBV3-1	TRBJ1-2	.	.	TGTGCCAGCAGCCAAGACGGCAGGCGCGGCTATGGCTACACCTTC	CASSQDGRRGYGYTF